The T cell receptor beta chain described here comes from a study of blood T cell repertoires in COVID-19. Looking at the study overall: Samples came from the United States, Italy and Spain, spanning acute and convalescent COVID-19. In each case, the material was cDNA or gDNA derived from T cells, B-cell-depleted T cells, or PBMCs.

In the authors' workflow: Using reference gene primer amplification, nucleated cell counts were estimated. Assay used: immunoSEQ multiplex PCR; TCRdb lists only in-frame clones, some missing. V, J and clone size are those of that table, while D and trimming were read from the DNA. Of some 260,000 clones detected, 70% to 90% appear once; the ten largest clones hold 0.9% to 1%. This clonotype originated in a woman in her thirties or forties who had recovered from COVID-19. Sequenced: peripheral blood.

DNA for the CDR3: TGTGCCAGCAGTGAACGGACAGGTGTTAATGAAAAACTGTTTTTT. Amino acids: CASSERTGVNEKLFF. The chain couples TRBV25-1 to TRBJ1-4, with 7 nucleotides matching TRBD1. Trimming removed 2 bases from V and 4 bases from J; junction bases left unmatched: 4. Germline-derived CDR1 and CDR2 are MGHDK and SYGVNS. The CDR3 sequence is 15 residues long.